Listed below are T cell receptor beta chains from one sample, sequenced in a study of identical twins. Via MiXCR, TCRdb re-called the 5' RACE reads, giving one row per CDR3 protein. The sample holds about 690,000 distinct CDR3 sequences, 21% seen once. These data were also reused for a study on T cells expressing NK-cell markers.

The sequencing sample was made of PBMCs. These receptor sequences come from a woman between 18 and 29 years old in good health. CDR3s include the opening cysteine and the closing phenylalanine or tryptophan. The D gene is left open where the match is weak. Where a row states a size, it is once, few, many or the class of an expanded clone; other rows omit it.

d_gene | j_gene | v_gene | abundance | CDR3aa | CDR3nt
NA | TRBJ2-3 | TRBV27 | NA | CASKGISEDTQYF | TGTGCCAGCAAGGGAATCAGTGAAGATACGCAGTATTTT
TRBD1 | TRBJ1-5 | TRBV18 | NA | CASSPGTEGNQPQHF | TGTGCCAGCTCACCCGGGACAGAGGGAAATCAGCCCCAGCATTTT
NA | TRBJ1-1 | TRBV27 | NA | CASSLRRQRNTEAFF | TGTGCCAGCAGTTTAAGAAGACAGAGGAACACTGAAGCTTTCTTT
TRBD1 | TRBJ2-1 | TRBV6-4 | many | CASSGQGGNEQFF | TGTGCCAGCAGTGGACAGGGCGGAAATGAGCAGTTCTTC
NA | TRBJ2-3 | TRBV29-1 | few | CSVSTRDTQYF | TGCAGCGTGTCGACTCGGGATACGCAGTATTTT
TRBD2 | TRBJ2-5 | TRBV6-5 | few | CASSYSRREKGETQYF | TGTGCCAGCAGTTACTCGCGGCGGGAGAAGGGAGAGACCCAGTACTTC
NA | TRBJ1-4 | TRBV6-5 | NA | CASSSFGRNEKLFF | TGTGCCAGCAGTTCCTTCGGTCGTAATGAAAAACTGTTTTTT
TRBD2 | TRBJ2-3 | TRBV20-1 | many | CSAAPGGSEDTQYF | TGCAGTGCTGCTCCGGGGGGTTCGGAAGATACGCAGTATTTT
TRBD2 | TRBJ2-5 | TRBV12-3/TRBV12-4 | few | CASSFLAGAETQYF | TGTGCCAGCAGTTTCCTAGCGGGAGCAGAGACCCAGTACTTC
NA | TRBJ2-1 | TRBV24-1 | NA | CATSAGLSRSGDEQFF | TGTGCCACCAGCGCTGGGCTATCTAGGTCGGGCGATGAGCAGTTCTTC
NA | TRBJ2-1 | TRBV20-1 | NA | CSARDPRLGGNEQFF | TGCAGTGCTAGAGATCCCCGTTTAGGGGGCAATGAGCAGTTCTTC
TRBD1 | TRBJ1-1 | TRBV12-3/TRBV12-4 | few | CASSTKGQGARTEAFF | TGTGCCAGCAGTACCAAAGGACAGGGGGCGCGCACTGAAGCTTTCTTT
NA | TRBJ2-1 | TRBV12-3/TRBV12-4 | NA | CASILGTSNNEQFF | TGTGCCAGCATCCTCGGGACCTCAAACAATGAGCAGTTCTTC
NA | TRBJ2-2 | TRBV5-5 | NA | CASSLEGGANTGELFF | TGTGCCAGCAGCTTGGAGGGGGGAGCGAACACCGGGGAGCTGTTTTTT
NA | TRBJ2-2 | TRBV10-2 | NA | CASSGLPSGTGELFF | TGCGCCAGCAGCGGACTTCCCTCGGGCACCGGGGAGCTGTTTTTT
NA | TRBJ1-1 | TRBV30 | few | CAGGRWGTEAFF | TGTGCCGGGGGTCGGTGGGGGACTGAAGCTTTCTTT
TRBD2 | TRBJ2-5 | TRBV20-1 | few | CSASPGTSDQETQYF | TGCAGTGCTAGCCCCGGGACTAGCGACCAAGAGACCCAGTACTTC
NA | TRBJ2-3 | TRBV4-3 | few | CASSQDESTDTQYF | TGCGCCAGCAGCCAAGATGAGAGCACAGATACGCAGTATTTT
TRBD2 | TRBJ2-5 | TRBV20-1 | NA | CSAKSSGDQETQYF | TGCAGTGCTAAGTCTAGCGGGGATCAAGAGACCCAGTACTTC
NA | TRBJ2-2 | TRBV5-5 | NA | CASRTSNLRLHTGELFF | TGTGCCAGCAGAACGTCAAATTTAAGATTACACACCGGGGAGCTGTTTTTT
NA | TRBJ2-1 | TRBV21-1 | NA | CASSNFRGTGVGNEQFF | TGTGCCAGCAGCAATTTTAGAGGGACAGGGGTAGGCAATGAGCAGTTCTTC
NA | TRBJ1-2 | TRBV12-3/TRBV12-4 | few | CASSPTVGGYTF | TGTGCCAGCAGCCCGACAGTAGGTGGCTACACCTTC
NA | TRBJ2-3 | TRBV28 | NA | CASSRPRGGSTDTQYF | TGTGCCAGCAGTCGCCCCCGCGGGGGCAGCACAGATACGCAGTATTTT
TRBD2 | TRBJ2-1 | TRBV9 | few | CASSVEAGGPSNEQFF | TGTGCCAGCAGCGTAGAAGCGGGAGGGCCGAGCAATGAGCAGTTCTTC
NA | TRBJ1-5 | TRBV27 | few | CASSFHQPQHF | TGTGCCAGCAGTTTCCATCAGCCCCAGCATTTT
NA | TRBJ2-4 | TRBV12-3/TRBV12-4 | few | CASSFSSRAGIQYF | TGTGCCAGCAGTTTTTCTAGCAGGGCAGGCATTCAGTACTTC
NA | TRBJ2-1 | TRBV20-1 | few | CSASGSGLREQFF | TGCAGTGCTAGTGGCTCGGGTCTCAGGGAGCAGTTCTTC
TRBD1 | TRBJ2-5 | TRBV20-1 | once | CSATIQGAGETQYF | TGCAGTGCTACTATACAGGGGGCAGGGGAGACCCAGTACTTC
NA | TRBJ2-7 | TRBV12-3/TRBV12-4 | few | CASSLEGALFDF | TGTGCCAGCAGTTTGGAGGGGGCCCTCTTTGACTTC
TRBD2 | TRBJ2-3 | TRBV10-2 | NA | CASSATSGALSTDTQYF | TGCGCCAGCAGTGCGACTAGCGGGGCATTAAGCACAGATACGCAGTATTTT
TRBD1 | TRBJ2-7 | TRBV10-2 | NA | CASSRTGAAEQYF | TGCGCCTCCTCTCGGACAGGGGCGGCCGAGCAGTACTTC